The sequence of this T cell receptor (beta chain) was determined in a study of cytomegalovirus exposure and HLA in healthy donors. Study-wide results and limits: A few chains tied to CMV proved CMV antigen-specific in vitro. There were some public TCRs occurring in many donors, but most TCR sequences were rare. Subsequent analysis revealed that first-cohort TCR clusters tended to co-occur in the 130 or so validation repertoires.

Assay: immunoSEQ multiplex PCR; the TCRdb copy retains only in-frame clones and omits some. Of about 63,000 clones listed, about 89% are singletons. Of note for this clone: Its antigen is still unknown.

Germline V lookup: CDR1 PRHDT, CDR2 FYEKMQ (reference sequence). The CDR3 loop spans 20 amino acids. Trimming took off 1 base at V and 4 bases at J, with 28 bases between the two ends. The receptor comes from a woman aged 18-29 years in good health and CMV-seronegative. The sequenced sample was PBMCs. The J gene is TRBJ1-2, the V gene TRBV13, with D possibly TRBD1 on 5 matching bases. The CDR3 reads CASSLAPTARKGKLSYGYTF. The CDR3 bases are TGTGCCAGCAGCTTAGCCCCGACAGCCCGGAAGGGGAAACTGAGCTATGGCTACACCTTC.